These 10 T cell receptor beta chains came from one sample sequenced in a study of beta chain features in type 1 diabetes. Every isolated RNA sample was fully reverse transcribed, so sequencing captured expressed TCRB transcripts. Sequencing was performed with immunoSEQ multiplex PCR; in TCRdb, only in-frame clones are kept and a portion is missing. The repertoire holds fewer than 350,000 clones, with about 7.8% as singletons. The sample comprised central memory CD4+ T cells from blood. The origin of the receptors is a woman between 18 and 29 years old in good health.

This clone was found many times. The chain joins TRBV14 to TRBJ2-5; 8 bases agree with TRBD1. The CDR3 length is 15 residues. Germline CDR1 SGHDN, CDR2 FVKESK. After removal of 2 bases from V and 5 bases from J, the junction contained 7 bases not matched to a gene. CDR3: CASSQLQGAWETQYF. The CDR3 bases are TGTGCCAGCAGCCAACTTCAGGGGGCATGGGAGACCCAGTACTTC.

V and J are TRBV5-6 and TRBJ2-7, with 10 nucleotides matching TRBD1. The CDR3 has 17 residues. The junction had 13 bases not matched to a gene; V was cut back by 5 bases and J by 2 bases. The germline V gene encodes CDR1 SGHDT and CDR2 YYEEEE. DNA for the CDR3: TGTGCCAGCAGACCCCGTGGGACAGGGGACTTCGCCTACGAGCAGTACTTC. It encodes CASRPRGTGDFAYEQYF.

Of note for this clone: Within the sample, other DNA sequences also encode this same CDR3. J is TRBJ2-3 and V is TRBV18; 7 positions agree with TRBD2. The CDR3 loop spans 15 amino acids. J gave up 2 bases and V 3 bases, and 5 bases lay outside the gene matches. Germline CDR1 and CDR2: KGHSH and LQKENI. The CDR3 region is CASSPLSGTTDTQYF. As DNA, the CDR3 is TGTGCCAGCTCACCTCTGAGCGGGACCACAGATACGCAGTATTTT.

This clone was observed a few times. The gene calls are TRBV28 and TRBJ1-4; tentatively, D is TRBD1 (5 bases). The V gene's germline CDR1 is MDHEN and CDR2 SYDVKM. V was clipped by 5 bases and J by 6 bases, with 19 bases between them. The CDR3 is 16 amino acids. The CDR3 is CASSTRFGGYDEKLFF. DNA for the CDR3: TGTGCCAGCAGTACCCGTTTCGGGGGGTATGATGAAAAACTGTTTTTT.

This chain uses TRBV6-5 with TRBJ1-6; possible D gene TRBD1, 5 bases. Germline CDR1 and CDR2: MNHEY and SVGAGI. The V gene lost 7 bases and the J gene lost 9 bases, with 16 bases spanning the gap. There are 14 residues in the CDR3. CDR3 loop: CASNTGGTFSPLHF. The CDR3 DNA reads TGTGCCAGCAACACAGGAGGTACCTTTTCACCCCTCCACTTT.

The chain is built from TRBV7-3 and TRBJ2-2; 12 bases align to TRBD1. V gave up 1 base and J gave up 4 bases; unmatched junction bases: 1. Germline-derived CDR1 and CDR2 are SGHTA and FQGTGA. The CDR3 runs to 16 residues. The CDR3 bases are TGTGCCAGCAGCTTAATGGGACAGGGGGCCACCGGGGAGCTGTTTTTT. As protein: CASSLMGQGATGELFF.

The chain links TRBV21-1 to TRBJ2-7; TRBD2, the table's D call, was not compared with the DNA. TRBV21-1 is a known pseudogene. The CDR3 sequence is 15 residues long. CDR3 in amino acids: CASSPLEAVRYEQYV. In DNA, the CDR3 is TGTGCCAGCAGCCCTTTGGAGGCAGTACGATACGAGCAGTACGTC.

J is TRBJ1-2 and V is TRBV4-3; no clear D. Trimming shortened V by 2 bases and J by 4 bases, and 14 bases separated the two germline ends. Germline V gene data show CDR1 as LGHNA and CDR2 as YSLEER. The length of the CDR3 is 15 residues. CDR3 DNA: TGCGCCAGCAGCCAACTTGAAGGGCAGGCCTATGGCTACACCTTC. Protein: CASSQLEGQAYGYTF.

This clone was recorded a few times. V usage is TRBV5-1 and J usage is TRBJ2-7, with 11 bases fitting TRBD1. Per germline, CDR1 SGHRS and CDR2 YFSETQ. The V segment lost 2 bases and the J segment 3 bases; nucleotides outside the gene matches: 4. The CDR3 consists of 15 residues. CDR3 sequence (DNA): TGCGCCAGCAGCTTACCCGGGACAGGGGGCTACGAGCAGTACTTC. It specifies CASSLPGTGGYEQYF.

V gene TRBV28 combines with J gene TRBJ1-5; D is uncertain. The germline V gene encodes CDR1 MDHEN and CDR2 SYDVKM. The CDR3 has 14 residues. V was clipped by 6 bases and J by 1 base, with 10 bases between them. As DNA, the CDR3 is TGTGCCAGCAGAGGAGGGCTCAGCAATCAGCCCCAGCATTTT. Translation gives CASRGGLSNQPQHF.